Following are 8 T cell receptor beta chains from one sample sequenced in a study of cytomegalovirus exposure and HLA in healthy donors. Clones were sequenced by immunoSEQ multiplex PCR, and TCRdb holds only the in-frame ones, with some missing. The repertoire holds some 270,000 clones, with approximately 86% as singletons. Sequenced material: PBMCs. These receptors were collected from a woman aged 18-29 years in good health and CMV-seronegative.

V gene TRBV7-8 combines with J gene TRBJ2-1; TRBD2 agrees at 12 bases. V gave up 5 bases and J gave up 7 bases; unmatched junction bases: 3. CDR1 is SGHVS, CDR2 FQNEAQ, per germline. The length of the CDR3 is 14 residues. For the CDR3, the DNA is TGTGCCAGCAGCCTTGGACTAGCGGGGAATGAGCAGTTCTTC. Its protein is CASSLGLAGNEQFF.

The chain recombines TRBV9 with TRBJ1-6; a possible D gene is TRBD1 (6 bases). The V gene's germline CDR1 is SGDLS and CDR2 YYNGEE. Trimming removed 8 bases at V and 9 bases at J, with 18 bases between. The CDR3 has 14 amino acids. CDR3 sequence: CASTRGGEGSPLHF. The CDR3 DNA reads TGTGCCAGTACCCGCGGGGGCGAGGGTTCACCCCTCCACTTT. The whole variable domain, filled in from reference TRBV9 and TRBJ1-6, reads DSGVTQTPKHLITATGQRVTLRCSPRSGDLSVYWYQQSLDQGLQFLIQYYNGEERAKGNILERFSAQQFPDLHSELNLSSLELGDSALYFCASTRGGEGSPLHFGNGTRLTVT.

This chain connects TRBV28 to TRBJ1-5; D is unclear. The CDR3 length is 11 residues. V lost 10 bases to trimming and J lost 9 bases, with 13 bases between them. The germline CDR1 and CDR2 sequences are MDHEN and SYDVKM. CDR3 DNA sequence: TGTGCCACCAATCGGTTCGGGCCCCAGCATTTT. It encodes CATNRFGPQHF.

The chain uses TRBV5-4 and TRBJ2-3, with a tentative D call TRBD2 (7 bases). Germline V gene sequence: CDR1 SGHNT, CDR2 YYREEE (reference sequence). The CDR3 is 15 amino acids. The V and J ends lost 2 bases and 3 bases respectively, with 13 bases between them. CDR3 in amino acids: CASSFWGGRTDTQYF. CDR3 in DNA: TGTGCCAGCAGCTTCTGGGGGGGCCGTACAGATACGCAGTATTTT.

The gene calls are TRBV4-1 and TRBJ1-1; D may be TRBD1 (6 bases). V lost 0 bases to trimming and J lost 0 bases, with 14 bases between them. Germline CDR1 is MGHRA and CDR2 is YSYEKL. This CDR3 region has 17 residues. CDR3 sequence reads: CASSQDRRAGVNTEAFF. In DNA, the CDR3 is TGCGCCAGCAGCCAAGATCGGCGGGCAGGGGTGAACACTGAAGCTTTCTTT.

The CDR3 is CASSLRDREWAPLHF. CDR3 in DNA: TGTGCCAGCAGCCTTCGGGACAGGGAGTGGGCACCCCTCCACTTT. This sequence joins TRBV7-2 and TRBJ1-6; 9 bases map to TRBD1. CDR3 length: 15 residues. Germline CDR1 is SGHTA and CDR2 is FQGNSA. V was pared by 5 bases and J by 11 bases, with 10 bases of the junction left unmatched.

In its sample, this clone was seen a few times. The chain links TRBV7-3 to TRBJ1-5; perhaps TRBD1 as D (5 bases). The germline CDR1 and CDR2 sequences are SGHTA and FQGTGA. The CDR3 has 15 amino acids. Trimming took 5 bases from V and 3 from J, leaving 14 bases between them. The CDR3 sequence: CASSLREGFNQPQHF. The CDR3 DNA follows: TGTGCCAGCAGCCTCAGGGAAGGTTTCAATCAGCCCCAGCATTTT.

The V call is TRBV10-2, the J call TRBJ2-7, with 7 bases matching TRBD2. The J segment lost 6 bases and the V segment lost 3 bases, leaving 5 bases of the junction unmatched. The CDR3 length is 13 residues. CDR1 and CDR2 from the germline V gene are WSHSY and SAAADI. CDR3 residues: CASSEGRATEQYF. The CDR3 DNA is TGCGCCAGCAGTGAAGGGAGGGCCACCGAGCAGTACTTC.